This TCR beta chain was recovered during a study of shared clonotypes between healthy human individuals. Regarding the study as a whole: Although depth was large, rarefaction showed that sequencing of the sorted subsets was incomplete.

As processed by the authors: Filtering differed for immunoSEQ, which gave only junction sequences without quality scores. Some clones are missing from TCRdb's copy, which holds only in-frame ones; the method was immunoSEQ multiplex PCR. V and J calls and clone size follow that table, whereas D and trimming were derived from the DNA. The top ten clones hold 1.4% of a sample with about 1 million clones, 65% to 80% of them seen once. As concerns this clone: Its antigen is not known.

The CDR3 runs to 13 residues. Germline lookup yields CDR1 MNHEY and CDR2 SVGAGI. V was pared by 5 bases and J by 1 base, with 8 bases between. Sequenced material: memory CD4+ T cells sorted from blood. As for subset: CD45RA-negative fraction. This sequence originates from a man younger than 35 in good health. The chain recombines TRBV6-5 with TRBJ1-1, with D hard to call. The CDR3 region has the DNA TGTGCCAGCAGTCCGACGGCGAACACTGAAGCTTTCTTT. This gives the protein CASSPTANTEAFF.